Sequencing of this TCR beta chain was carried out in a study of regulatory T cells in long-lasting Graves disease. Whole-study context: Persistent Graves' disease denoted over 5 years of antithyroid drugs plus positive TSH receptor antibodies. The study's findings and limits: Possibly, too few samples lowered accuracy.

The CDR3 runs 15 residues. Germline V lookup: CDR1 SGHTA, CDR2 FQGTGA. J was trimmed by 7 bases and V by 5 bases; bases with no gene match: 10. The time point is: persistent/refractory GD, antithyroid drugs over 5 years with positive TRAb. RNA isolated from PBMCs was used to make the TCR library. Arm-PCR of CDR3 regions with iRepertoire HTBI primers generated TCR beta libraries. Each CDR3 protein gets one entry after TCRdb re-called the multiplex PCR reads with MiXCR. This table has a few hundred thousand distinct CDR3 sequences, less than 30% appearing once. This clonotype has only a few counts. Its matching antigen is unknown.

The TCR sequence derives from a woman aged 40 to 49 with Graves disease. J is TRBJ2-1 and V is TRBV7-3; 8 nucleotides match TRBD2. The sample was peripheral blood mononuclear cells (PBMCs), taken when the disease was refractory, from a patient treated with antithyroid drugs. This CDR3 reads CASSTPGLGKNEQFF. DNA for the CDR3: TGTGCCAGCAGCACACCGGGACTAGGAAAAAATGAGCAGTTCTTC.